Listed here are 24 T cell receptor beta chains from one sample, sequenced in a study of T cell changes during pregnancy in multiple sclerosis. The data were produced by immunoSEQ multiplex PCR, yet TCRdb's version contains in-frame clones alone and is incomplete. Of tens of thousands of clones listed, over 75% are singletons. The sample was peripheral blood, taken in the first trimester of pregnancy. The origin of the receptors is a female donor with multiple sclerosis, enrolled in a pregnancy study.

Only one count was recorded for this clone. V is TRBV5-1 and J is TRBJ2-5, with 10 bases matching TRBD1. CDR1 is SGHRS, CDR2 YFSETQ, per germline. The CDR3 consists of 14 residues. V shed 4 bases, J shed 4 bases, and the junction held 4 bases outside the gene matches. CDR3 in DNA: TGCGCCAGCAGCAGAGACAGGGGGCGAGAGACCCAGTACTTC. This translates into CASSRDRGRETQYF.

The CDR3 loop reads CASSFPGKNYGYTF. The CDR3 bases are TGTGCCAGCAGTTTCCCAGGGAAGAACTATGGCTACACCTTC. The V gene is TRBV28, the J gene TRBJ1-2; TRBD1 might be the D (5 bases). CDR1 is MDHEN and CDR2 is SYDVKM in the germline V gene. The CDR3 consists of 14 residues. Trimming left V 3 bases short and J 2 bases short, with 10 bases between.

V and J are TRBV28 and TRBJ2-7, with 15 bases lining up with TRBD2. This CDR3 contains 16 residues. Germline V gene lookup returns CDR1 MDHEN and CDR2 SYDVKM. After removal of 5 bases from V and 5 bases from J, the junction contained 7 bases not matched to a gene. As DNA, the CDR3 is TGTGCCAGCAGTCGAGGACTAGCGGGAGGGCCTCACGAGCAGTACTTC. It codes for CASSRGLAGGPHEQYF.

DNA for the CDR3: TGTGCCAGCTCACCTGACAGGTTTTTGAACACTGAAGCTTTCTTT. Its protein is CASSPDRFLNTEAFF. The genes are TRBV18 and TRBJ1-1; the D gene is possibly TRBD1 (6 bases). CDR3 length: 15 residues. Germline V gene data show CDR1 as KGHSH and CDR2 as LQKENI. The germline V and J ends were trimmed by 3 bases and 0 bases, with 11 bases remaining between them.

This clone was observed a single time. The CDR3 DNA reads TGTGCCAGCAGTTCCTTATGGCGGGAAAGCTCCTACGAGCAGTACTTC. Translation gives CASSSLWRESSYEQYF. The J gene is TRBJ2-7, the V gene TRBV28; perhaps TRBD2 as D (6 bases). The CDR3 length is 16 residues. The germline CDR1 and CDR2 sequences are MDHEN and SYDVKM. Trimming took 4 bases from V and 0 from J, leaving 16 bases between them. The whole variable domain, filled in from reference TRBV28 and TRBJ2-7, reads DVKVTQSSRYLVKRTGEKVFLECVQDMDHENMFWYRQDPGLGLRLIYFSYDVKMKEKGDIPEGYSVSREKKERFSLILESASTNQTSMYLCASSSLWRESSYEQYFGPGTRLTVT.

CDR3 region: CSVEDQVSSYNEQFF. The DNA for the CDR3 is TGCAGCGTTGAAGATCAGGTGAGCTCCTACAATGAGCAGTTCTTC. The rearrangement uses TRBV29-1 and TRBJ2-1; D is uncertain. The CDR3 length is 15 residues. Trimming took 0 bases from V and 0 from J, leaving 9 bases between them. Germline V gives CDR1 SQVTM, CDR2 ANQGSEA.

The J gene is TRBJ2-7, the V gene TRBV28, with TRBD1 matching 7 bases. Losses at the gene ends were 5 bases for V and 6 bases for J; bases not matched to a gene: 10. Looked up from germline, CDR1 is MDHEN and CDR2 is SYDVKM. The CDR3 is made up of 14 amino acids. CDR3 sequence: CASSAGTVASEQYF. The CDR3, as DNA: TGTGCCAGCAGTGCCGGGACAGTAGCCTCCGAGCAGTACTTC.

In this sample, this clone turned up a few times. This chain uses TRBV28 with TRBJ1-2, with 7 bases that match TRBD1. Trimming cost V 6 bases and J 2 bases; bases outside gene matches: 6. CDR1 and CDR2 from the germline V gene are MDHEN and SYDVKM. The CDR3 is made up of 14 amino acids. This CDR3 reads CASRWGQTNYGYTF. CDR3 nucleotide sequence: TGTGCCAGCAGGTGGGGACAGACAAACTATGGCTACACCTTC.

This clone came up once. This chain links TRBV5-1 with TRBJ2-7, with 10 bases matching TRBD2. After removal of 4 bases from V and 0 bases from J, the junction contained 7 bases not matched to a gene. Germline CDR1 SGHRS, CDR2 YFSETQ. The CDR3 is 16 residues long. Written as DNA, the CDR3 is TGCGCCAGCAGCCGGGGAGGGACTAGCGTCTCCTACGAGCAGTACTTC. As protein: CASSRGGTSVSYEQYF.

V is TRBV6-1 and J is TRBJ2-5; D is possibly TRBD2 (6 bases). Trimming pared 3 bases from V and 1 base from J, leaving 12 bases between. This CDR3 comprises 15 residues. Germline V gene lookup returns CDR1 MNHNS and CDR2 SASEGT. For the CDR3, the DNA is TGTGCCAGCAGTGAGAGAGCGGGCCGCCAAGAGACCCAGTACTTC. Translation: CASSERAGRQETQYF.

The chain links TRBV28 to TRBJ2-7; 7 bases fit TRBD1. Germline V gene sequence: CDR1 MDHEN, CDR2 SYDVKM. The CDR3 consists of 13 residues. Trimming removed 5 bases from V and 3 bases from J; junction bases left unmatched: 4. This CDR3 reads CASSEDRVYEQYF. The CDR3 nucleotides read TGTGCCAGCAGTGAAGACAGGGTCTACGAGCAGTACTTC.

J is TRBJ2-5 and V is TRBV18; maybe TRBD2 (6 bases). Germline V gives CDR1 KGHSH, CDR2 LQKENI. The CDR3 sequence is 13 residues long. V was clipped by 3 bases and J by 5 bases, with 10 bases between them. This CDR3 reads CASSPPSEETQYF. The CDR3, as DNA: TGTGCCAGCTCACCTCCTAGCGAGGAGACCCAGTACTTC.

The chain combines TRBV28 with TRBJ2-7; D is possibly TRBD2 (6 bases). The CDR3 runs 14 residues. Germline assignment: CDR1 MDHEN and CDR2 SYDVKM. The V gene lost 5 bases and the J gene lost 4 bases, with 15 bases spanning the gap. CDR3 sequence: CASSGAGLRYEQYF. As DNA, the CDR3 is TGTGCCAGCAGTGGGGCGGGACTCCGATACGAGCAGTACTTC.

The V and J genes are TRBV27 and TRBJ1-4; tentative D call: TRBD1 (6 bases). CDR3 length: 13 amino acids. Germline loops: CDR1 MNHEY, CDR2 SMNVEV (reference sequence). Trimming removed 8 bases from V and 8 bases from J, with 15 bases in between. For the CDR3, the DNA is TGTGCCAGCGGGCGGGGGGCGCAAGAAAAACTGTTTTTT. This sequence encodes CASGRGAQEKLFF.

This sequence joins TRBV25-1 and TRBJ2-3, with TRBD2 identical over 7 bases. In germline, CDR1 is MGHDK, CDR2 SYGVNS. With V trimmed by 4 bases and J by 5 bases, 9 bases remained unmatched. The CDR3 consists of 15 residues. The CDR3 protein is CASSVSGPRGDTQYF. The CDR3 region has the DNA TGTGCCAGCAGTGTTAGCGGGCCTAGGGGAGATACGCAGTATTTT.

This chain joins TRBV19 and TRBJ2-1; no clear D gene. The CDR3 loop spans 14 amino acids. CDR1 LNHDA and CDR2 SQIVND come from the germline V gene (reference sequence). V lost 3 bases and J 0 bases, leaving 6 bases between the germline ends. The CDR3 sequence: CASSIKSSYNEQFF. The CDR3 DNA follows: TGTGCCAGTAGTATTAAGAGCTCCTACAATGAGCAGTTCTTC.

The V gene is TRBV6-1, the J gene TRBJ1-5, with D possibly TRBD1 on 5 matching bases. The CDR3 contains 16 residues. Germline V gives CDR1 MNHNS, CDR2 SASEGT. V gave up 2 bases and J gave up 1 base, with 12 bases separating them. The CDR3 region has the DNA TGTGCCAGCAGTGAATGGAGAAGGGGAAGCAATCAGCCCCAGCATTTT. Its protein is CASSEWRRGSNQPQHF.

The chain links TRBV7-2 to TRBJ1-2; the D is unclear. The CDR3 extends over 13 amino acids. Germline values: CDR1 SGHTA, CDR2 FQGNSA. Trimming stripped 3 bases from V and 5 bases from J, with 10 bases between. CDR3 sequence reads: CASSFAERYGYTF. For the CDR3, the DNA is TGTGCCAGCAGCTTTGCCGAGCGGTATGGCTACACCTTC. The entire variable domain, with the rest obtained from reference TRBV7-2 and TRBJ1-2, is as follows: GAGVSQSPSNKVTEKGKDVELRCDPISGHTALYWYRQSLGQGLEFLIYFQGNSAPDKSGLPSDRFSAERTGGSVSTLTIQRTQQEDSAVYLCASSFAERYGYTFGSGTRLTVV.

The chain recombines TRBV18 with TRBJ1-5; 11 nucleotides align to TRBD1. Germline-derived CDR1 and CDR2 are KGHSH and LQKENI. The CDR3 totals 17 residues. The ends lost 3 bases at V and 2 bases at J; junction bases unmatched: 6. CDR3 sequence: CASSPGQGAWGNQPQHF. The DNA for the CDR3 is TGTGCCAGCTCACCCGGACAGGGGGCATGGGGCAATCAGCCCCAGCATTTT.

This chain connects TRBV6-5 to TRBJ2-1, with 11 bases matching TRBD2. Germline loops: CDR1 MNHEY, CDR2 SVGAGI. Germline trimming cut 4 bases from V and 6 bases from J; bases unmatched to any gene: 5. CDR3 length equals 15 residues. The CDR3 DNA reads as TGTGCCAGCAGTTCCACGGGACTAGCGGCCAATGAGCAGTTCTTC. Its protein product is CASSSTGLAANEQFF.

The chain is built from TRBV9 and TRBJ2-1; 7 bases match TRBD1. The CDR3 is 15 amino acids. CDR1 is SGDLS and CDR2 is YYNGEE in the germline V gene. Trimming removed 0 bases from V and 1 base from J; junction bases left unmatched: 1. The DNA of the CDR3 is TGTGCCAGCAGCGTAGAGGGGGCTTCCTACAATGAGCAGTTCTTC. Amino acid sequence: CASSVEGASYNEQFF.

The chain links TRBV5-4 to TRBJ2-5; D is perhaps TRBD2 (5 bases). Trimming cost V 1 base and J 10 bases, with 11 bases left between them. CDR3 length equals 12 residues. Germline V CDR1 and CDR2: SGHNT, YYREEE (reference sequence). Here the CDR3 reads CASSLSPRDQYF. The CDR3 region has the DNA TGTGCCAGCAGCTTGTCTCCCCGGGACCAGTACTTC.

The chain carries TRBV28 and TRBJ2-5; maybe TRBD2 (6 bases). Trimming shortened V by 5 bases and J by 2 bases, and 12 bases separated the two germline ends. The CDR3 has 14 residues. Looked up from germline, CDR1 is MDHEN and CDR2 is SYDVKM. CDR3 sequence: CASSRSGTQETQYF. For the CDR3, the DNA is TGTGCCAGCAGTAGATCCGGGACTCAAGAGACCCAGTACTTC.

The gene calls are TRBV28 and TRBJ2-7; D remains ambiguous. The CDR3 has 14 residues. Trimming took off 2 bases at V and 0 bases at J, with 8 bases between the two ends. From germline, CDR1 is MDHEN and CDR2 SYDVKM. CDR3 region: CASSLGHFSYEQYF. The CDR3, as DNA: TGTGCCAGCAGTTTAGGTCACTTCTCCTACGAGCAGTACTTC.